This TCR beta chain was sequenced for a study of identifying expanded T cells in peripheral blood. Whole-study findings and limits: Technical replicates showed around 1.2 changed clones; two weeks around 15; four weeks 19. Across healthy donors, higher total template counts meant significantly greater approximately two-week count variance.

Repertoires were generated with immunoSEQ multiplex PCR, while TCRdb's copy carries only in-frame clones and drops some. The sample records under 150,000 clones, less than 90% being singletons. In regard to this clone: Its antigen is undetermined.

During the collection period, no donor immune events like infections were recorded. The receptor's source is a person aged 18-69 years in good health. The sequencing sample was made of blood.

This CDR3 is CSVERGENYGYTF. The CDR3 nucleotides are TGCAGCGTTGAAAGGGGAGAAAACTATGGCTACACCTTC. The rearrangement uses TRBV29-1 and TRBJ1-2; D may be TRBD1 (5 bases). This CDR3 has 13 residues. The ends were cut back, 2 bases at V and 2 bases at J, with 9 bases in the middle. Germline lookup yields CDR1 SQVTM and CDR2 ANQGSEA.